The sequence of this TCR beta chain was determined in a study of T cell responses to AZD1222 COVID-19 vaccine. Whole-study results and caveats: Among vaccine-associated CD4 TCRs, coverage spanned spike, with dominance at 160-218 and 743-854. The number of AZD1222 recipients seropositive at baseline was only five to seven.

V lost 4 bases and J lost 2; bases outside the gene matches: 11. The CDR3 is made up of 16 amino acids. In germline, CDR1 is MDHEN, CDR2 SYDVKM. With respect to this clone: The antigen is undetermined.

Libraries were prepared by immunoSEQ multiplex PCR; TCRdb keeps only in-frame clonotypes and omits some of them. This sample carries tens of thousands of clones, approximately 88% of them seen once, and the ten largest clones take roughly 5%. The chain employs TRBV28 and TRBJ2-7; 7 bases match TRBD1. The sequencing used peripheral blood, collected on day 0 of MenACWY control vaccination. The origin of this receptor is an adult in good health. The CDR3 reads CASSYPPGQNAYEQYF. In DNA form, the CDR3 reads TGTGCCAGCAGTTATCCTCCGGGACAGAACGCCTACGAGCAGTACTTC.